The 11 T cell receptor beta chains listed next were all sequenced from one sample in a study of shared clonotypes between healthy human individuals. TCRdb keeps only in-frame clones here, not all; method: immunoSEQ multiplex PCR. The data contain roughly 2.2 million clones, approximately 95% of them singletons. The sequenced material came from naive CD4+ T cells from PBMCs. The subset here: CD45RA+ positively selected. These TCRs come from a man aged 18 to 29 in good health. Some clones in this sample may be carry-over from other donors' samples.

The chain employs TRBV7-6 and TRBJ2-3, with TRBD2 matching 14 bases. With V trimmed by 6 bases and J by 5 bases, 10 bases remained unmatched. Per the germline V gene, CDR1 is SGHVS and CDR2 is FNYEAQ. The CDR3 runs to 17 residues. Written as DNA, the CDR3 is TGTGCCAGCAGTCCCCAAGGGACTAGCGGGAGCGGAGATACGCAGTATTTT. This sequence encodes CASSPQGTSGSGDTQYF.

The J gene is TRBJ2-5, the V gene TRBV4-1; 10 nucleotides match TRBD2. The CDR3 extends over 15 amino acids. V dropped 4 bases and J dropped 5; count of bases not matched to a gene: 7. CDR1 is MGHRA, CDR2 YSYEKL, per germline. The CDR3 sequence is CASSPRTSGVETQYF. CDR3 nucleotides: TGCGCCAGCAGCCCCAGGACTAGCGGTGTGGAGACCCAGTACTTC.

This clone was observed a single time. Here the CDR3 DNA reads TGTGCCAGCAGCATACAGGGGGGGACCCAGTACTTC. As protein: CASSIQGGTQYF. J is TRBJ2-5 and V is TRBV7-2; the match to TRBD1 covers 8 bases. The CDR3 totals 12 residues. The germline CDR1 and CDR2 sequences are SGHTA and FQGNSA. After removal of 5 bases from V and 7 bases from J, the junction contained 3 bases not matched to a gene.

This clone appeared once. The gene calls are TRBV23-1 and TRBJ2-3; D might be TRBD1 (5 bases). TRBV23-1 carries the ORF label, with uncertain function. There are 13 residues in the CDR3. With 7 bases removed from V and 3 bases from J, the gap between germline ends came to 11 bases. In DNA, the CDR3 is TGCGCCAGCAAAGGGGCGAGGACAGATACGCAGTATTTT. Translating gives CASKGARTDTQYF.

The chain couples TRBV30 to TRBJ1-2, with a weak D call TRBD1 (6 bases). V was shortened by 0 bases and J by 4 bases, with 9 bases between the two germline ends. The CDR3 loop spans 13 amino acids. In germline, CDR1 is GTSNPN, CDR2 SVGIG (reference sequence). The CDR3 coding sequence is TGTGCCTGGAGTGTGGACAGACTCTATGGCTACACCTTC. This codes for CAWSVDRLYGYTF. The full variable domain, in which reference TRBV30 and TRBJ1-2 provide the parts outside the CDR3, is SQTIHQWPATLVQPVGSPLSLECTVEGTSNPNLYWYRQAAGRGLQLLFYSVGIGQISSEVPQNLSASRPQDRQFILSSKKLLLSDSGFYLCAWSVDRLYGYTFGSGTRLTVV.

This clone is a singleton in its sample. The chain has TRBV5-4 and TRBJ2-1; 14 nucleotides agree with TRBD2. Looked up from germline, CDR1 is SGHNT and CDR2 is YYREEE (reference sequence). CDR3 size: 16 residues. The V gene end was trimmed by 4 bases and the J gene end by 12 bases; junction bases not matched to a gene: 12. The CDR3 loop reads CASSGSGTSGSHGQFF. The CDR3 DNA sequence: TGTGCCAGCAGCGGCTCCGGGACTAGCGGGAGTCATGGGCAGTTCTTC.

CDR3 in DNA: TGCGCCAGCAGCTTGGGGACCGGGGACAGTCTTACGAGGGAGTACTTC. This encodes CASSLGTGDSLTREYF. The gene calls are TRBV5-1 and TRBJ2-7; 7 nucleotides agree with TRBD1. Losses at the gene ends were 0 bases for V and 11 bases for J; bases not matched to a gene: 17. Germline CDR1 and CDR2: SGHRS and YFSETQ. The CDR3 is made up of 16 amino acids.

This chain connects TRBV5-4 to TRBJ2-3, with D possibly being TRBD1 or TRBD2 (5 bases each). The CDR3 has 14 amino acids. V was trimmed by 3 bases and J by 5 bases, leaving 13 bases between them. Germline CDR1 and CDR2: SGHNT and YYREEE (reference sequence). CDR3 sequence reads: CASSSVYGGDTQYF. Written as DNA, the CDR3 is TGTGCCAGCAGCTCCGTATATGGGGGAGATACGCAGTATTTT.

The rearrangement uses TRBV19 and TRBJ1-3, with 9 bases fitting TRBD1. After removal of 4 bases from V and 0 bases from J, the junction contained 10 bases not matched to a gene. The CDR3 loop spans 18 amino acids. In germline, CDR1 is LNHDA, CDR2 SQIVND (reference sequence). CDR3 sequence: CASSRGQGTILSGNTIYF. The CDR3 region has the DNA TGTGCCAGTAGTAGAGGACAGGGGACCATTCTCTCTGGAAACACCATATATTTT.

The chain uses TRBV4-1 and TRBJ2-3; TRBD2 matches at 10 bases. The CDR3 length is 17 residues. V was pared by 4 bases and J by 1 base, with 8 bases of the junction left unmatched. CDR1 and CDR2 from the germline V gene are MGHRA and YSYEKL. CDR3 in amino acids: CASSPPSSGGGTDTQYF. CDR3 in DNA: TGCGCCAGCAGCCCCCCCTCTAGCGGGGGAGGCACAGATACGCAGTATTTT.

The CDR3 DNA follows: TGTGCCAGCAGTTTCCCTTTTCTTCCCGGGGGTAGCTACGAGCAGTACTTC. Protein sequence: CASSFPFLPGGSYEQYF. The chain has TRBV28 and TRBJ2-7; the D gene is possibly TRBD2 (6 bases). Trimming pared 3 bases from V and 3 bases from J, leaving 21 bases between. Per the germline V gene, CDR1 is MDHEN and CDR2 is SYDVKM. This CDR3 has 17 residues.